This T cell receptor (beta chain) was profiled in a study of blood T cells in healthy people across ages. Primed by a sample-barcoded 5' primer and a J-beta primer mix, a second PCR proceeded for 7 to 11 cycles. In TCRdb, the 5' RACE reads were re-called with MiXCR into one record per CDR3 protein. There are about 1.5 million distinct CDR3 sequences in the sample; roughly 45% occur only once, and roughly 7.9% lies in the top ten. On this clonotype: Its antigen remains unknown.

Germline lookup yields CDR1 MDHEN and CDR2 SYDVKM. The CDR3 spans 15 residues. The V end was cut by 3 bases, the J end by 8 bases, with 19 bases between. Study-level points and caveats: Donors of long life had a larger count of naive CD4+ cells and greater diversity than aged donors. There was no known CMV status for donors, so expanded clonotype changes were possibly confounded.

A minimum of 7 million PBMCs was isolated per sample. The clonotype originates from a woman under 30 in good health. This sequence joins TRBV28 and TRBJ1-2; a weak D match, TRBD1 (6 bases). The specimen was blood. The CDR3 DNA sequence: TGTGCCAGCAGTTTCGACATGGCAGGGGTAGGGGGCTACACCTTC. This gives the protein CASSFDMAGVGGYTF.